These T cell receptor beta chains were read from a single sample in a study of cytomegalovirus exposure and HLA in healthy donors. Repertoires were generated with immunoSEQ multiplex PCR, while TCRdb's copy carries only in-frame clones and drops some. Here the sample spans more than 110,000 clones, about 8.9% being singletons. Sample: PBMCs. The receptors here all came from a man aged 45 to 65 in good health and CMV-seronegative. Each CDR3 is given with its conserved first and last residue. Each record gives: V gene, clone size, J gene, D gene, CDR3 DNA, CDR3 protein. The D gene is left open where the match is weak. Size values are once, few and many counts, or a class for expanded clones, and some rows have none.

>TRBV30|.|TRBJ2-7|.
TGTGCCACTTTAACCGGGGTCCTCTACGAGCAGTACTTC
CATLTGVLYEQYF
>TRBV5-1|few|TRBJ1-6|.
TGCGCCAGCAGCCAGGAAGGCTCCTATAATTCACCCCTCCACTTT
CASSQEGSYNSPLHF
>TRBV19|few|TRBJ2-1|.
TGTGCCAGTAGTATGCAACAAAACAATGAGCAGTTCTTC
CASSMQQNNEQFF
>TRBV5-5|.|TRBJ1-1|TRBD1
TGTGCCAGCAGCACGACAGGGGGCAACACTGAAGCTTTCTTT
CASSTTGGNTEAFF
>TRBV6-5|.|TRBJ1-1|.
TGTGCCAGCAGGGGGGGGACAACGAACACTGAAGCTTTCTTT
CASRGGTTNTEAFF
>TRBV29-1|.|TRBJ1-1|.
TGCAGCGCAGCAGGGAAGATGAACACTGAAGCTTTCTTT
CSAAGKMNTEAFF
>TRBV7-2|few|TRBJ2-1|.
TGTGCCAGCAGCTTAAATTCGGTGGATGAGCAGTTCTTC
CASSLNSVDEQFF
>TRBV5-1|.|TRBJ2-7|TRBD2
TGCGCCAGCAGTTCTAGCGGGAAAGAGGATTACGAGCAGTACTTC
CASSSSGKEDYEQYF
>TRBV20-1|.|TRBJ2-3|.
TGCAGTGCTACCCTCGGAGATACGCAGTATTTT
CSATLGDTQYF
>TRBV30|few|TRBJ2-5|TRBD1
TGTGCCTGGAGTCGAGGGACAGCCCTATCCCAAGAGACCCAGTACTTC
CAWSRGTALSQETQYF
>TRBV5-1|.|TRBJ2-5|.
TGCGCCAGCAGCTTGCAAGGGAGGATGGAGACCCAGTACTTC
CASSLQGRMETQYF
>TRBV30|.|TRBJ2-6|TRBD2
TGTGCCTGGAGTGTACATCTAGCGGGGGGCGGTTCGTCTGGGGCTAACGTCCTGACTTTC
CAWSVHLAGGGSSGANVLTF
>TRBV11-2|.|TRBJ2-3|.
TGTGCCAGCAGCTTAGTAGTAGATACGCAGTATTTT
CASSLVVDTQYF
>TRBV30|.|TRBJ2-7|.
TGTGCCTGGAGTGTTGACAGGACATTATACTTC
CAWSVDRTLYF
>TRBV6-1|.|TRBJ1-1|.
TGTGCCAGCACCAAAGGGGGAGTGAACACTGAAGCTTTCTTT
CASTKGGVNTEAFF
>TRBV6-1|many|TRBJ2-3|.
TGTGCCAGCAAGGGGGACTATAGCACAGATACGCAGTATTTT
CASKGDYSTDTQYF
>TRBV5-1|few|TRBJ1-2|TRBD1
TGCGCCAGCAGCCTCGACAGGGAGTATAATGGCTACACCTTC
CASSLDREYNGYTF
>TRBV2|few|TRBJ2-6|.
TGTGCCAGCAGTCGACCAGGGGGGTCTGGGGCCAACGTCCTGACTTTC
CASSRPGGSGANVLTF
>TRBV28|few|TRBJ1-4|.
TGTGCCAGCAGTTTGGACTCCACAGGGAATGAAAAACTGTTTTTT
CASSLDSTGNEKLFF
>TRBV7-2|few|TRBJ2-3|TRBD2
TGTGCCAGCAGCGGGACTAGGGAGGATACGCAGTATTTT
CASSGTREDTQYF
>TRBV5-1|few|TRBJ1-5|.
TGCGCCAGCAGCTTGGACCTGGGGGGTCAGCCCCAGCATTTT
CASSLDLGGQPQHF
>TRBV7-2|.|TRBJ1-2|.
TGTGCCAGCACCGTAACGGGCGGGGGGGACTATGGCTACACCTTC
CASTVTGGGDYGYTF
>TRBV30|.|TRBJ1-5|.
TGTGCCTGGAGTCCCGACAGCAGCAATCAGCCCCAGCATTTT
CAWSPDSSNQPQHF
>TRBV2|.|TRBJ1-2|.
TGTGCCAAGGGTGGGGCTTCTGGCTACACCTTC
CAKGGASGYTF
>TRBV19|.|TRBJ2-4|.
TGTGCCAGTAGCACAGGGGCCAAAAACATTCAGTACTTC
CASSTGAKNIQYF
>TRBV7-3|.|TRBJ2-2|.
TGTGCCAGCAGATCATCGGCAGGACAAGGCCGCACCGGGGAGCTGTTTTTT
CASRSSAGQGRTGELFF
>TRBV25-1|few|TRBJ1-2|.
TGTGCCAGCACCTCCCCGGGGGGGGAGTATGGCTACACCTTC
CASTSPGGEYGYTF
>TRBV19|.|TRBJ1-2|TRBD1
TGTGCCAGTAGTTTACGGGGCCGGGACAGCTATGGCTACACCTTC
CASSLRGRDSYGYTF
>TRBV25-1|.|TRBJ1-6|TRBD1
TGTGCCAGCAGTGGCGGGACAGACTATAATTCACCCCTCCACTTT
CASSGGTDYNSPLHF
>TRBV15|few|TRBJ2-7|TRBD1
TGTGCCACCACCTCCGGGACAGGGAGCTACGAGCAGTACTTC
CATTSGTGSYEQYF